Below, 32 T cell receptor beta chains from the same sample are listed, as sequenced in a study of T cells in Graves' hyperthyroidism and ophthalmopathy. Amplified TCR beta CDR3 regions derived from RNA transcripts. RT-PCR in the first round (using the HTBI primer set) targeted the TCR CDR3. TCRdb reprocessed the multiplex PCR reads via MiXCR and lists one record per CDR3 protein. Of approximately 640,000 distinct CDR3 sequences detected, 45% appear once; the ten largest clones hold about 7.2%. Sequencing was performed on peripheral blood or thyroid tissue (not recorded which). Receptors originate from an adult man with Graves' disease, either hyperthyroidism or ophthalmopathy (not recorded which).

The V and J genes are TRBV19 and TRBJ2-2; 8 bases match TRBD1. CDR3 length: 15 residues. Trimming took 2 bases from V and 6 from J; bases not matched to a gene: 5. From germline, CDR1 is LNHDA and CDR2 SQIVND (reference sequence). This CDR3 reads CASSITTGVPGELFF. CDR3 DNA sequence: TGTGCCAGTAGTATAACGACAGGGGTCCCCGGGGAGCTGTTTTTT.

The rearrangement uses TRBV29-1 and TRBJ2-7; 8 bases agree with TRBD2. Germline V gene data show CDR1 as SQVTM and CDR2 as ANQGSEA. CDR3 length: 14 amino acids. J gave up 9 bases and V 6 bases, and 16 bases lay outside the gene matches. The CDR3 here is CSVKDGQASGGQYF. Written as DNA, the CDR3 is TGCAGCGTAAAGGACGGTCAGGCGAGCGGGGGGCAGTACTTC.

V usage is TRBV7-2 and J usage is TRBJ1-4; D call uncertain. V was pared by 7 bases and J by 7 bases, with 16 bases between. Germline values: CDR1 SGHTA, CDR2 FQGNSA. The CDR3 is 14 residues long. This CDR3 is CASKIREDTEKLFF. The CDR3 nucleotides are TGTGCCAGCAAAATCCGGGAAGACACTGAAAAACTGTTTTTT.

The gene calls are TRBV7-6 and TRBJ2-3; 9 bases match TRBD2. Germline V gives CDR1 SGHVS, CDR2 FNYEAQ. CDR3 length: 16 amino acids. V dropped 1 base and J dropped 2; count of bases not matched to a gene: 4. The CDR3 DNA sequence: TGTGCCAGCAGCTTAGATGCTAGCGGGGCCACAGATACGCAGTATTTT. Amino acids: CASSLDASGATDTQYF.

V is TRBV10-3 and J is TRBJ1-6, with TRBD1 identical over 9 bases. The junction had 14 bases not matched to a gene; V was cut back by 7 bases and J by 13 bases. Germline assignment: CDR1 ENHRY and CDR2 SYGVKD. This CDR3 spans 15 amino acids. In DNA, the CDR3 is TGTGCCATCAAGGCCGGGACAGGGAGCAATCAGCCCCTCCACTTT. Amino acids: CAIKAGTGSNQPLHF.

The chain uses TRBV19 and TRBJ1-1, with D perhaps TRBD1 (6 bases). Germline V gene sequence: CDR1 LNHDA, CDR2 SQIVND (reference sequence). V was trimmed by 8 bases and J by 11 bases, leaving 12 bases between them. The CDR3 length is 10 residues. CDR3 in DNA: TGTGCCAGTGGGCCCAGGGGCGCTTTCTTT. Translation gives CASGPRGAFF.

V is TRBV5-4 and J is TRBJ2-7, with 11 bases that match TRBD2. This CDR3 comprises 14 residues. Germline V CDR1 and CDR2: SGHNT, YYREEE (reference sequence). With V trimmed by 7 bases and J by 3 bases, 6 bases remained unmatched. The CDR3 DNA follows: TGTGCCAGCGAGCTAGCGGGGGGTGACTACGAGCAGTACTTC. It specifies CASELAGGDYEQYF.

V gene TRBV20-1 combines with J gene TRBJ2-5; 7 bases align to TRBD2. The germline gives CDR1 DFQATT, CDR2 SNEGSKA (reference sequence). J gave up 5 bases and V 3 bases, and 12 bases lay outside the gene matches. The CDR3 covers 15 residues. The CDR3 nucleotides read TGCAGTGCTAGGGACGGGACTCTCGGGGGGGAGACCCAGTACTTC. Its translation: CSARDGTLGGETQYF.

This clonotype was picked up one time. The rearrangement links TRBV20-1 to TRBJ1-4, with no clear D. The CDR3 has 17 residues. Trimming shortened V by 0 bases and J by 4 bases, and 18 bases separated the two germline ends. Per the germline V gene, CDR1 is DFQATT and CDR2 is SNEGSKA (reference sequence). Written as DNA, the CDR3 is TGCAGTGCTAGAGACGGAGCCCTTGCCGCGGATAATGAAAAACTGTTTTTT. As protein: CSARDGALAADNEKLFF.

CDR3 nucleotides: TGTGCCAGCAGCGCCGGGACCCATAGTAATTCACCCCTCCACTTT. Its translation: CASSAGTHSNSPLHF. V gene TRBV9 combines with J gene TRBJ1-6; tentatively, D is TRBD1 (5 bases). The CDR3 contains 15 residues. CDR1 is SGDLS and CDR2 is YYNGEE in the germline V gene. Deletions cut 3 bases from V and 6 bases from J, with 13 bases between.

The chain carries TRBV7-9 and TRBJ2-2; D is perhaps TRBD2 (6 bases). Germline V CDR1 and CDR2: SEHNR, FQNEAQ (reference sequence). CDR3 size: 17 residues. V was shortened by 5 bases and J by 6 bases, with 22 bases between the two germline ends. DNA for the CDR3: TGTGCCAGCAGCATGACCCACCTGGGCGGAGGGCCCGGGGAGCTGTTTTTT. This gives the protein CASSMTHLGGGPGELFF. The full variable domain, with the rest looked up from reference TRBV7-9 and TRBJ2-2, is DTGVSQNPRHKITKRGQNVTFRCDPISEHNRLYWYRQTLGQGPEFLTYFQNEAQLEKSRLLSDRFSAERPKGSFSTLEIQRTEQGDSAMYLCASSMTHLGGGPGELFFGEGSRLTVL.

This chain joins TRBV29-1 and TRBJ1-2; TRBD1 matches 7 bases. Germline V gene data show CDR1 as SQVTM and CDR2 as ANQGSEA. The CDR3 runs 13 residues. The V gene end was trimmed by 2 bases and the J gene end by 2 bases; junction bases not matched to a gene: 2. CDR3 sequence: CSVESTGNYGYTF. Written as DNA, the CDR3 is TGCAGCGTTGAATCGACAGGGAACTATGGCTACACCTTC. Using reference TRBV29-1 and TRBJ1-2 for the parts outside the CDR3, the full variable domain is SAVISQKPSRDICQRGTSLTIQCQVDSQVTMMFWYRQQPGQSLTLIATANQGSEATYESGFVIDKFPISRPNLTFSTLTVSNMSPEDSSIYLCSVESTGNYGYTFGSGTRLTVV.

This chain joins TRBV10-1 and TRBJ1-2; a weak D match, TRBD1 (5 bases). The CDR3 is made up of 14 amino acids. The germline V and J ends were trimmed by 0 bases and 3 bases, with 8 bases remaining between them. Per the germline V gene, CDR1 is WNHNN and CDR2 is SYGVQD (reference sequence). The CDR3 region has the DNA TGCGCCAGCAGTGAGTCGGCGGGGGACTATGGCTACACCTTC. It translates to CASSESAGDYGYTF.

V and J are TRBV2 and TRBJ2-2; D ambiguous. This CDR3 comprises 11 residues. V shed 4 bases and J shed 9 bases, with 6 bases lying between them. Germline lookup yields CDR1 SNHLY and CDR2 FYNNEI. CDR3 coding DNA: TGTGCCAGCAGTGCTGTCAGGGAGCTGTTTTTT. The encoded protein is CASSAVRELFF.

This chain links TRBV19 with TRBJ1-1; weak D call: TRBD1 (5 bases). Looked up from germline, CDR1 is LNHDA and CDR2 is SQIVND (reference sequence). The V gene lost 0 bases and the J gene lost 0 bases, with 11 bases spanning the gap. This CDR3 has 16 residues. The CDR3 here is CASSIDGAGLNTEAFF. The CDR3 DNA follows: TGTGCCAGTAGTATAGATGGGGCAGGGCTGAACACTGAAGCTTTCTTT.

This clonotype was seen a few times. The V and J genes are TRBV5-1 and TRBJ1-1; 9 bases agree with TRBD1. J gave up 5 bases and V 0 bases, and 8 bases lay outside the gene matches. Germline CDR1 reads SGHRS; CDR2 reads YFSETQ. The CDR3 covers 16 residues. CDR3: CASSLDTGGANTEAFF. DNA of the CDR3: TGCGCCAGCAGCTTGGATACAGGGGGCGCTAATACTGAAGCTTTCTTT.

The V and J genes are TRBV20-1 and TRBJ2-7, with TRBD2 matching 11 bases. Losses at the gene ends were 0 bases for V and 4 bases for J; bases not matched to a gene: 5. This CDR3 is built from 15 residues. Germline loops: CDR1 DFQATT, CDR2 SNEGSKA (reference sequence). This CDR3 is CSARERLAGKYEQYF. DNA of the CDR3: TGCAGTGCTAGAGAAAGACTAGCGGGAAAATACGAGCAGTACTTC.

V is TRBV11-1 and J is TRBJ1-5, with 9 bases aligning to TRBD1. Looked up from germline, CDR1 is SGHAT and CDR2 is FQDESV (reference sequence). The CDR3 totals 18 residues. V dropped 5 bases and J dropped 4; count of bases not matched to a gene: 15. The CDR3 DNA sequence: TGTGCCAGCAGCCTCGTCCCGGGACAGGGATTGTCAAATCAGCCCCAGCATTTT. As protein: CASSLVPGQGLSNQPQHF.

This sequence joins TRBV7-8 and TRBJ2-7, with TRBD2 matching over 12 bases. This CDR3 contains 19 residues. J was trimmed by 6 bases and V by 1 base; bases with no gene match: 16. Germline assignment: CDR1 SGHVS and CDR2 FQNEAQ. CDR3 nucleotide sequence: TGTGCCAGCAGCTTAGGGGGAATACTTGGACTAGCGGGAAAGTTCGAGCAGTACTTC. This sequence encodes CASSLGGILGLAGKFEQYF.

J is TRBJ1-3 and V is TRBV12-3 or TRBV12-4, with a possible D match to TRBD1 (6 bases). The CDR3 spans 15 residues. The V end was cut by 6 bases, the J end by 4 bases, with 16 bases between. The CDR3 DNA reads as TGTGCCAGCAGGGCGCTTACAGGGTTAGGAAACACCATATATTTT. Translating it yields CASRALTGLGNTIYF.

On this clonotype: A read error may explain this, as a much larger clone is one base away. The chain couples TRBV7-2 to TRBJ1-2; 10 nucleotides line up with TRBD1. The CDR3 has 14 residues. V shed 8 bases, J shed 6 bases, and the junction held 9 bases outside the gene matches. CDR1 is SGHTA, CDR2 FQGNSA, per germline. The CDR3 region is CASGQLTGGDGYTF. The CDR3, as DNA: TGTGCCAGCGGACAACTGACAGGGGGCGATGGCTACACCTTC.

As concerns this clonotype: With a much larger clone just one base away, this may be a read error. This chain uses TRBV7-8 with TRBJ2-5; the match to TRBD2 covers 12 bases. Looked up from germline, CDR1 is SGHVS and CDR2 is FQNEAQ. CDR3 length: 16 residues. The CDR3 DNA is TGTGCCGGCAGCCCCCTACTAGCGGGGGGACAAGAGACCCAGTACTTC. Its protein is CAGSPLLAGGQETQYF.

The genes are TRBV2 and TRBJ2-1, with 8 bases matching TRBD2. V dropped 4 bases and J dropped 5; count of bases not matched to a gene: 4. Germline CDR1 and CDR2: SNHLY and FYNNEI. This CDR3 comprises 14 residues. CDR3: CASSALRGDNEQFF. Here the CDR3 DNA reads TGTGCCAGCAGTGCCCTGCGGGGGGACAATGAGCAGTTCTTC.

V gene TRBV12-3 or TRBV12-4 combines with J gene TRBJ1-6; a weak D match, TRBD1 (5 bases). The CDR3 loop spans 15 amino acids. Trimming took off 4 bases at V and 3 bases at J, with 10 bases between the two ends. The CDR3 region has the DNA TGTGCCAGCAGTTATGGACACCTCTATAATTCACCCCTCCACTTT. It translates to CASSYGHLYNSPLHF.

J is TRBJ2-5 and V is TRBV6-1, with 8 bases that match TRBD1. The V gene end was trimmed by 3 bases and the J gene end by 6 bases; junction bases not matched to a gene: 6. Germline loops: CDR1 MNHNS, CDR2 SASEGT. This CDR3 region has 14 residues. The CDR3 spells CASSDGQGLKTQYF. The CDR3 DNA reads as TGTGCCAGCAGTGACGGACAGGGACTGAAGACCCAGTACTTC.

In its sample, this clonotype was seen a few times. V and J are TRBV7-8 and TRBJ1-2; unclear D gene. Trimming pared 5 bases from V and 7 bases from J, leaving 14 bases between. CDR3 length: 13 amino acids. The germline CDR1 and CDR2 sequences are SGHVS and FQNEAQ. Here the CDR3 reads CASSPKYSTGYTF. CDR3 DNA: TGTGCCAGCAGCCCAAAATATTCCACTGGCTACACCTTC.

As regards this clonotype: One end of the junction varies from germline; a read error may be responsible. V usage is TRBV7-8 and J usage is TRBJ1-1, with D tentatively TRBD1 (5 bases). Germline V CDR1 and CDR2: SGHVS, FQNEAQ. The CDR3 consists of 12 residues. CDR3 nucleotides: TGTGCCAGCAGCTTAGGGGGGGGTCCCGCTTCCTTT. Its protein is CASSLGGGPASF.

The rearrangement links TRBV24-1 to TRBJ1-1; tentative D call: TRBD1 (5 bases). CDR1 and CDR2 (germline): KGHDR, SFDVKD. The CDR3 sequence is 11 residues long. V gave up 10 bases and J gave up 5 bases, with 10 bases separating them. In DNA, the CDR3 is TGTGCCACAGGGGTCGGGACTGAAGCTTTCTTT. Its translation: CATGVGTEAFF.

The V call is TRBV20-1, the J call TRBJ2-5; D gene uncertain. The CDR3 is 13 residues long. CDR1 and CDR2 (germline): DFQATT, SNEGSKA (reference sequence). V gave up 3 bases and J gave up 7 bases, with 15 bases separating them. The DNA of the CDR3 is TGCAGTGCTAGTACGCCAGAGCCCGGGACCCAGTACTTC. Translated, it gives CSASTPEPGTQYF.

The chain couples TRBV19 to TRBJ1-1, with a possible D match to TRBD1 (5 bases). The CDR3 is 18 residues long. The V end was cut by 1 base, the J end by 1 base, with 19 bases between. Germline V gene data show CDR1 as LNHDA and CDR2 as SQIVND (reference sequence). CDR3 coding DNA: TGTGCCAGTAGTATAGTGCCCCAGGGCAGGGCACAGAACACTGAAGCTTTCTTT. It yields the protein CASSIVPQGRAQNTEAFF.

This clonotype was detected ten times or more. V usage is TRBV24-1 and J usage is TRBJ2-5; 9 nucleotides match TRBD2. Germline-derived CDR1 and CDR2 are KGHDR and SFDVKD. The CDR3 totals 17 residues. The junction had 5 bases not matched to a gene; V was cut back by 1 base and J by 0 bases. In nucleotides, the CDR3 is TGTGCCACCAGTGATTTCGGACAGCGGGGGGACCAAGAGACCCAGTACTTC. Its protein is CATSDFGQRGDQETQYF.

The sample holds many counts of this clonotype. In DNA form, the CDR3 reads TGCGCCAGCGGTCGAGGACAGGAGGTCGCCACTGAAGCTTTCTTT. It encodes CASGRGQEVATEAFF. The chain links TRBV10-2 to TRBJ1-1; the match to TRBD1 covers 7 bases. Germline V gene data show CDR1 as WSHSY and CDR2 as SAAADI. This CDR3 contains 15 residues. The V segment lost 8 bases and the J segment 4 bases; nucleotides outside the gene matches: 13.